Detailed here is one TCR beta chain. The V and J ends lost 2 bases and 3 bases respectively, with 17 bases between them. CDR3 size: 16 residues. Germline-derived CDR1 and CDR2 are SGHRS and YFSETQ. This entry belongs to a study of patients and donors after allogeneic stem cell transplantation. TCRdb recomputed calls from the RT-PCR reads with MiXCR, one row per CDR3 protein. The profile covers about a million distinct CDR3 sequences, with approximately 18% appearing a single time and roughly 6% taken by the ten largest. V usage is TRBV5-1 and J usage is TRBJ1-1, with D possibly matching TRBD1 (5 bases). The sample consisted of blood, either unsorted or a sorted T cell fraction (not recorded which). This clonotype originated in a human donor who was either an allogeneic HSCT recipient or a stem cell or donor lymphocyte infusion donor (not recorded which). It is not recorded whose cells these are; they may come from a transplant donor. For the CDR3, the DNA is TGCGCCAGCAGCTTCTTACGGGGCGCGGGGGACACTGAAGCTTTCTTT. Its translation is CASSFLRGAGDTEAFF.